These T cell receptor beta chains were read from a single sample in a study of molecular identifiers for immune sequencing clone quantification. TCRdb ran MiXCR on the PCR reads and lists one entry per CDR3 protein. The sample has approximately 35,000 distinct CDR3 sequences; about a fifth are singletons. Sequenced material: naive CD8+ T cells from blood, with Jurkat cell RNA spiked in. These receptor sequences come from a human donor in good health. Some libraries in this study had Jurkat cell RNA spiked in. CDR3s include the opening cysteine and the closing phenylalanine or tryptophan. The order of the fields is J gene, CDR3 length, D gene, clone size, V gene, CDR3 protein, CDR3 DNA. D genes are given only for firm matches. Some rows mark clone size as missing; the rest say once, few, many or name a class of expanded clone.

TRBJ2-4	16	TRBD2	many	TRBV29-1	CSVEGLAGGRENIQYF	TGCAGCGTAGAGGGACTAGCGGGAGGGCGGGAAAACATTCAGTACTTC
TRBJ2-5	15	.	many	TRBV10-1	CASSEYAGRRETQYF	TGCGCCAGCAGTGAGTATGCAGGCAGGAGGGAGACCCAGTACTTC
TRBJ2-7	14	.	many	TRBV19	CASSGVDSDYEQYF	TGTGCCAGTAGTGGGGTGGACAGTGACTACGAGCAGTACTTC
TRBJ1-1	14	.	.	TRBV20-1	CSASFRVMNTEAFF	TGCAGTGCTAGCTTCAGGGTTATGAACACTGAAGCTTTCTTT
TRBJ1-1	15	.	many	TRBV4-3	CASSQDEGTNTEAFF	TGCGCCAGCAGCCAAGATGAGGGCACGAACACTGAAGCTTTCTTT
TRBJ2-3	14	TRBD2	many	TRBV27	CASSPGLAMDTQYF	TGTGCCAGCAGCCCGGGACTAGCTATGGATACGCAGTATTTT
TRBJ2-3	16	TRBD2	many	TRBV2	CASITHQREAPDTQYF	TGTGCCAGCATTACGCACCAGCGGGAGGCCCCAGATACGCAGTATTTT
TRBJ2-1	13	TRBD1	many	TRBV19	CASSTWDREEQFF	TGTGCCAGTAGTACCTGGGACAGGGAAGAGCAGTTCTTC
TRBJ2-7	14	.	.	TRBV5-1	CASSLRAGSYEQYF	TGCGCCAGCAGCTTGCGGGCAGGGTCCTACGAGCAGTACTTC
TRBJ2-5	17	.	few	TRBV6-2/TRBV6-3	CASRDKSSTYVGGPQYF	TGTGCCAGCAGAGACAAGTCTAGCACCTACGTCGGGGGACCCCAGTACTTC
TRBJ2-7	13	.	many	TRBV6-5	CASSYGRNYEQYF	TGTGCCAGCAGTTACGGGCGAAACTACGAGCAGTACTTC
TRBJ2-2	13	.	few	TRBV19	CASSISTGGELFF	TGTGCCAGTAGTATTTCAACAGGCGGGGAGCTGTTTTTT
TRBJ1-2	16	TRBD1	.	TRBV4-1	CASSQTRTGTNYGYTF	TGCGCCAGCAGCCAAACCCGGACAGGGACTAACTATGGCTACACCTTC
TRBJ1-5	13	.	many	TRBV27	CASSLGSNQPQHF	TGTGCCAGCAGTTTAGGTAGCAATCAGCCCCAGCATTTT
TRBJ2-7	14	.	many	TRBV14	CASSQTGSEYEQYF	TGTGCCAGCAGCCAGACCGGGTCTGAGTACGAGCAGTACTTC
TRBJ2-7	14	.	few	TRBV6-1	CASSGGLRSYEQYF	TGTGCCAGCAGTGGGGGACTGAGATCCTACGAGCAGTACTTC
TRBJ2-3	16	.	.	TRBV27	CASSLSGTGPADTQYF	TGTGCCAGCAGTTTATCAGGAACAGGGCCCGCAGATACGCAGTATTTT
TRBJ2-2	16	TRBD2	many	TRBV7-8	CASSPWTSPNTGELFF	TGTGCCAGCAGCCCCTGGACTAGCCCGAACACCGGGGAGCTGTTTTTT
TRBJ1-5	15	.	many	TRBV15	CATSSARSGNQPQHF	TGTGCCACCAGCAGCGCAAGATCGGGCAATCAGCCCCAGCATTTT
TRBJ2-1	16	TRBD2	.	TRBV12-3/TRBV12-4	CASSLPAGTPYNEQFF	TGTGCCAGCAGTCTACCAGCGGGGACCCCCTACAATGAGCAGTTCTTC
TRBJ2-3	13	.	many	TRBV19	CASSERWTDTQYF	TGTGCCAGTAGTGAAAGATGGACAGATACGCAGTATTTT
TRBJ1-4	14	.	many	TRBV6-1	CASSDGVVGEKLFF	TGTGCCAGCAGCGATGGGGTAGTTGGTGAAAAACTGTTTTTT
TRBJ2-7	13	.	.	TRBV29-1	CSVATGTTYEQYF	TGCAGCGTTGCCACCGGGACAACCTACGAGCAGTACTTC
TRBJ2-5	11	.	few	TRBV6-1	CASSVEETQYF	TGTGCCAGCAGCGTCGAAGAGACCCAGTACTTC
TRBJ1-6	15	.	many	TRBV4-3	CASSQWVAFNSPLHF	TGCGCCAGCAGCCAATGGGTGGCATTCAATTCACCCCTCCACTTT
TRBJ2-3	16	.	.	TRBV4-1	CASSQDRHHDTDTQYF	TGCGCCAGCAGCCAAGACCGCCATCACGACACAGATACGCAGTATTTT
TRBJ1-5	16	TRBD1	many	TRBV28	CASSLIRGGSNQPQHF	TGTGCCAGCAGCCTGATCAGGGGGGGGAGCAATCAGCCCCAGCATTTT
TRBJ2-2	21	TRBD1	many	TRBV7-9	CASSPTTTQDRVFFNTGELFF	TGTGCCAGCAGCCCAACAACAACTCAGGACAGGGTGTTCTTTAACACCGGGGAGCTGTTTTTT
TRBJ1-2	13	.	.	TRBV18	CASSPTGLSGYTF	TGTGCCAGCTCACCAACAGGGCTGAGTGGCTACACCTTC
TRBJ2-3	17	.	many	TRBV4-3	CASSQELPGGGTDTQYF	TGCGCCAGCAGCCAAGAGCTGCCGGGGGGCGGAACAGATACGCAGTATTTT
TRBJ2-1	17	TRBD1	.	TRBV6-6	CASSYPDRGSGYNEQFF	TGTGCCAGCAGTTACCCGGACAGGGGATCGGGATACAATGAGCAGTTCTTC
TRBJ2-7	14	TRBD1	many	TRBV7-9	CASSQDRSSYEQYF	TGTGCCAGCAGCCAGGACAGGAGCTCCTACGAGCAGTACTTC
TRBJ2-2	16	.	many	TRBV3-1	CASSQDSLASTGELFF	TGTGCCAGCAGCCAAGATAGCCTGGCCAGCACCGGGGAGCTGTTTTTT
TRBJ2-3	13	.	many	TRBV12-3/TRBV12-4	CASSPGRSDTQYF	TGTGCCAGCAGTCCGGGACGGTCAGATACGCAGTATTTT
TRBJ2-7	16	.	many	TRBV6-2/TRBV6-3	CASSLTWTELGDEQYF	TGTGCCAGCAGTCTTACGTGGACCGAGCTCGGGGACGAGCAGTACTTC
TRBJ2-3	18	TRBD2	many	TRBV28	CASSLLEGLAGPTDTQYF	TGTGCCAGCAGTTTATTAGAAGGACTAGCGGGGCCCACAGATACGCAGTATTTT
TRBJ2-7	14	.	many	TRBV13	CASTLRLDPREQYF	TGTGCCAGCACCCTGCGGCTCGACCCCCGCGAGCAGTACTTC
TRBJ2-3	14	.	many	TRBV20-1	CSANPGPDTDTQYF	TGCAGTGCTAACCCAGGGCCCGACACAGATACGCAGTATTTT
TRBJ1-1	11	.	.	TRBV29-1	CSVEGLAEAFF	TGCAGCGTTGAAGGTCTGGCTGAAGCTTTCTTT
TRBJ2-7	13	.	.	TRBV27	CASSSGLGYEQYF	TGTGCCAGCAGTTCCGGATTGGGCTACGAGCAGTACTTC
TRBJ2-3	15	.	medium-sized	TRBV28	CASSFRGAGTDTQYF	TGTGCCAGCAGTTTTCGGGGGGCGGGCACAGATACGCAGTATTTT
TRBJ2-2	14	.	many	TRBV7-6	CASRDSSHTGELFF	TGTGCCAGCAGAGATTCGAGTCACACCGGGGAGCTGTTTTTT
TRBJ2-7	15	TRBD1	many	TRBV4-1	CASSQVNWTGDEQYF	TGCGCCAGCAGCCAAGTTAACTGGACAGGGGACGAGCAGTACTTC
TRBJ2-7	15	TRBD1	many	TRBV6-5	CASSYGTGSSYEQYF	TGTGCCAGCAGTTACGGGACAGGTAGCTCCTACGAGCAGTACTTC
TRBJ1-5	15	TRBD1	many	TRBV7-9	CASSLDREVSQPQHF	TGTGCCAGCAGCTTGGACAGGGAGGTTTCACAGCCCCAGCATTTT
TRBJ1-5	14	TRBD1	few	TRBV15	CATSPDRGNQPQHF	TGTGCCACCAGCCCAGACAGGGGAAATCAGCCCCAGCATTTT
TRBJ1-5	13	.	many	TRBV24-1	CATSAGGHQPQHF	TGTGCCACCAGTGCGGGCGGGCACCAGCCCCAGCATTTT